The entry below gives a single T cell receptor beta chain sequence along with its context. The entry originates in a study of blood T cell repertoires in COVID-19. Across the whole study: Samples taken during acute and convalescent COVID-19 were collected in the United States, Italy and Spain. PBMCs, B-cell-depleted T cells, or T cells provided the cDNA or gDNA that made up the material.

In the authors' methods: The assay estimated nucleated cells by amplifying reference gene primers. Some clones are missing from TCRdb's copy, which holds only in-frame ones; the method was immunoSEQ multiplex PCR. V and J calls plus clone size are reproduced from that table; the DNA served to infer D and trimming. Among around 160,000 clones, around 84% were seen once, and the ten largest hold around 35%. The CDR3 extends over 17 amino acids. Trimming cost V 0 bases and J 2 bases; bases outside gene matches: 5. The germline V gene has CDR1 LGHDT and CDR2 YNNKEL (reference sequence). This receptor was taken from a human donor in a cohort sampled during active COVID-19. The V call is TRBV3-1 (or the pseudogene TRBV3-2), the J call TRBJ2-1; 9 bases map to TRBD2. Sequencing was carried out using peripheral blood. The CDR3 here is CASSQDSGGIAYNEQFF. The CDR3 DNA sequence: TGTGCCAGCAGCCAAGATAGCGGGGGTATCGCCTACAATGAGCAGTTCTTC.